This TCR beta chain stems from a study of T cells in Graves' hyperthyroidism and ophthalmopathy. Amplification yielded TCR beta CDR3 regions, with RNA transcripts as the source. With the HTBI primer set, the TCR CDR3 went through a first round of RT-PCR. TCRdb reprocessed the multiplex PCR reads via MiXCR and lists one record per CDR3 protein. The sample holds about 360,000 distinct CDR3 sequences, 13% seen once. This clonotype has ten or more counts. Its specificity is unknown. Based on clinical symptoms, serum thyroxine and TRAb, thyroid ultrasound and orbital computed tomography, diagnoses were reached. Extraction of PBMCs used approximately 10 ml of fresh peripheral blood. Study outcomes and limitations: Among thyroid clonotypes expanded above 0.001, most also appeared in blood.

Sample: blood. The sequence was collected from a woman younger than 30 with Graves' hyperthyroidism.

CDR3 sequence reads: CASSRDRAYEQYF. CDR3 nucleotides: TGTGCCAGCAGTAGGGACAGGGCGTACGAGCAGTACTTC. The rearrangement joins TRBV12-3 or TRBV12-4 to TRBJ2-7; 9 positions match TRBD1. J was trimmed by 4 bases and V by 5 bases; bases with no gene match: 3. The CDR3 sequence is 13 residues long.